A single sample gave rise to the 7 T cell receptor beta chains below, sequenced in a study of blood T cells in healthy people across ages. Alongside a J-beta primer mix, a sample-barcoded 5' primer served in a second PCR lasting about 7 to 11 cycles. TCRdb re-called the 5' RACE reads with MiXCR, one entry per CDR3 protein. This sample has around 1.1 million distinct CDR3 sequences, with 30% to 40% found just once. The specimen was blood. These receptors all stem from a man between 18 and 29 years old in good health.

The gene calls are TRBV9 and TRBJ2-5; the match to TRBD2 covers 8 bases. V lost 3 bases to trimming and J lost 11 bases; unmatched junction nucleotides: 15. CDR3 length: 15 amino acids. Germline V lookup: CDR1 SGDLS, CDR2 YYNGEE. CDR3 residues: CASSAGGASYNEQYF. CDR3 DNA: TGTGCCAGCAGCGCCGGGGGGGCGTCCTACAATGAGCAGTACTTC. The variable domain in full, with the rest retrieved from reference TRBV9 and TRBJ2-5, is DSGVTQTPKHLITATGQRVTLRCSPRSGDLSVYWYQQSLDQGLQFLIQYYNGEERAKGNILERFSAQQFPDLHSELNLSSLELGDSALYFCASSAGGASYNEQYFGPGTRLLVL.

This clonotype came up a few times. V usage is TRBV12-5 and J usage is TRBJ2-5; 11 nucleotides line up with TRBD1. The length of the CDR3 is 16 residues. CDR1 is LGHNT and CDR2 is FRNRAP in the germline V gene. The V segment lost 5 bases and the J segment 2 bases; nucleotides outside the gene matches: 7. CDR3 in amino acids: CASGTTGQGAQETQYF. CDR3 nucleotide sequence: TGTGCTAGTGGTACCACCGGACAGGGGGCTCAAGAGACCCAGTACTTC.

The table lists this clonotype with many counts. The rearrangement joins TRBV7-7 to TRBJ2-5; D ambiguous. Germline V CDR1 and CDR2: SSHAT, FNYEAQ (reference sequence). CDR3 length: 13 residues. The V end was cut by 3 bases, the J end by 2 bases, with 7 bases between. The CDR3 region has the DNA TGTGCCAGCAGCTTTTTGGGACAAGAGACCCAGTACTTC. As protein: CASSFLGQETQYF. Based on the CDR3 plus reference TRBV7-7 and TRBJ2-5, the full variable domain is GAGVSQSPRYKVTKRGQDVTLRCDPISSHATLYWYQQALGQGPEFLTYFNYEAQPDKSGLPSDRFSAERPEGSISTLTIQRTEQRDSAMYRCASSFLGQETQYFGPGTRLLVL.

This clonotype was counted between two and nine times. The CDR3: CASSRGGDTYQPQHF. The DNA for the CDR3 is TGTGCCAGCAGCCGCGGGGGGGACACTTATCAGCCCCAGCATTTT. This sequence joins TRBV5-6 and TRBJ1-5; D might be TRBD1 (6 bases). CDR1 is SGHDT, CDR2 YYEEEE, per germline. This CDR3 has 15 residues. V lost 4 bases, J lost 5 bases, and 16 bases lay in between.

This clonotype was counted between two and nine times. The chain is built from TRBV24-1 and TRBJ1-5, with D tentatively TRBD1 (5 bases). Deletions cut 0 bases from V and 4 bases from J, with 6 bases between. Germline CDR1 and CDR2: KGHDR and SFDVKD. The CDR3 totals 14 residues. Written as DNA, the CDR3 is TGTGCCACCAGTGATTTGGCAGGGAATCAGCCCCAGCATTTT. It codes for CATSDLAGNQPQHF.

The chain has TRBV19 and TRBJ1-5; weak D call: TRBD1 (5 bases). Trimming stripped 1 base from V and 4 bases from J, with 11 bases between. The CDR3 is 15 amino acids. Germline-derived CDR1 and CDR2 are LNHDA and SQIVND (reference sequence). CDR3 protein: CASSIVPGGNQPQHF. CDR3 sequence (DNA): TGTGCCAGTAGTATAGTCCCGGGGGGAAATCAGCCCCAGCATTTT.

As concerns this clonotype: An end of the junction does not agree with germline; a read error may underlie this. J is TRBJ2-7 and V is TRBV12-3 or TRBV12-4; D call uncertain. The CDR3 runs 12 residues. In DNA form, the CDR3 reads TGTACCAGCAGTTTGTGGGGATACGAGCAGTACTTC. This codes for CTSSLWGYEQYF.